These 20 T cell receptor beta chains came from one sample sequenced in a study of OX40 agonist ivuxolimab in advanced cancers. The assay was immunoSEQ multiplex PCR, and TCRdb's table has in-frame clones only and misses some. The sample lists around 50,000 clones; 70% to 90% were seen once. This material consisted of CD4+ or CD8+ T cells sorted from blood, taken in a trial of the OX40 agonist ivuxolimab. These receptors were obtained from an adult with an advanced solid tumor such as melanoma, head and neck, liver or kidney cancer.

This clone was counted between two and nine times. CDR3 sequence reads: CASSGGGIYSNQPQHF. The CDR3 nucleotides are TGTGCCAGCAGTGGGGGTGGAATTTATAGCAATCAGCCCCAGCATTTT. The V call is TRBV2, the J call TRBJ1-5; D uncertain. V dropped 4 bases and J dropped 0 bases, with 13 bases sitting between them. This CDR3 comprises 16 residues. Germline V CDR1 and CDR2: SNHLY, FYNNEI.

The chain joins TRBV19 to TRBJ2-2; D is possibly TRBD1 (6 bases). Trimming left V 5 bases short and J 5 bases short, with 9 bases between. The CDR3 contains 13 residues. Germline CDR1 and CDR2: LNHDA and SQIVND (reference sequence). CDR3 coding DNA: TGTGCCAGTAGTGTTACAGGGACCGGGGAGCTGTTTTTT. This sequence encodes CASSVTGTGELFF.

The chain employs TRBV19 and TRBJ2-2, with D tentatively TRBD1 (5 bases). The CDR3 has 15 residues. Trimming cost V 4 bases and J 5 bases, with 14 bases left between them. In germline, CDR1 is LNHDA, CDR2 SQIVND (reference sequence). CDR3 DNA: TGTGCCAGTAGTACAGGGATGTCTTCAACCGGGGAGCTGTTTTTT. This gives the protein CASSTGMSSTGELFF.

The CDR3 is CASKQTTDNYGYTF. CDR3 sequence (DNA): TGTGCCAGTAAGCAAACGACAGACAACTATGGCTACACCTTC. The chain is built from TRBV6-1 and TRBJ1-2; TRBD1 might be the D (5 bases). The CDR3 covers 14 residues. The germline gives CDR1 MNHNS, CDR2 SASEGT. V was trimmed by 9 bases and J by 2 bases, leaving 16 bases between them.

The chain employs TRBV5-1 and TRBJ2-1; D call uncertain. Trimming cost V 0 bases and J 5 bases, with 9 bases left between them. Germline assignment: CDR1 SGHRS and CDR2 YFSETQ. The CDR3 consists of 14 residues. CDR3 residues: CASSLVQTNNEQFF. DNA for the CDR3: TGCGCCAGCAGCTTGGTCCAGACGAACAATGAGCAGTTCTTC.

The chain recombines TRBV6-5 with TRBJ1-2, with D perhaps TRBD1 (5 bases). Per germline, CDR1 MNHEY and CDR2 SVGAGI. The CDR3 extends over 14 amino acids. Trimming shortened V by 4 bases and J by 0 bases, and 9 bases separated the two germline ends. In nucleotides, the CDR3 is TGTGCCAGCAGTTCCGGCAGGGCTAACTATGGCTACACCTTC. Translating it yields CASSSGRANYGYTF.

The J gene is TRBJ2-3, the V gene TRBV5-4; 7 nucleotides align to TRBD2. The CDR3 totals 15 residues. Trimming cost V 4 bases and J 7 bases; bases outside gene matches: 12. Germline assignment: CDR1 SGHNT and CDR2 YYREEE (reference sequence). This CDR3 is CASSPQLAATHTQYF. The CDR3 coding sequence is TGTGCCAGCAGCCCGCAGCTAGCGGCCACCCATACGCAGTATTTT.

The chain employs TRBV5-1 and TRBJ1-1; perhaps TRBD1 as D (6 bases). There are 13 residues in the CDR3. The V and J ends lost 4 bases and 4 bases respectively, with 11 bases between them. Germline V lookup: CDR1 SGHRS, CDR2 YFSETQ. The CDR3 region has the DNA TGCGCCAGCAGCAATGGACAGACCACTGAAGCTTTCTTT. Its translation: CASSNGQTTEAFF.

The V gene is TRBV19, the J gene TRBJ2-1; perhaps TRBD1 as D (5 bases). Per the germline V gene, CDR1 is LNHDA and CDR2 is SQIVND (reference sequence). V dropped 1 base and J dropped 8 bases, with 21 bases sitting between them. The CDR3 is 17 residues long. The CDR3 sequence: CASSIGALRARVYEQFF. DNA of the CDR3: TGTGCCAGTAGTATAGGGGCCCTTAGAGCCAGGGTCTATGAGCAGTTCTTC.

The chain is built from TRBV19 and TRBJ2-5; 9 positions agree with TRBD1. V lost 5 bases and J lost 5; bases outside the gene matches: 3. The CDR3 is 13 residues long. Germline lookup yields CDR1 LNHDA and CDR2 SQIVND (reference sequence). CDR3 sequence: CASSGQGWETQYF. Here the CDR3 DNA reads TGTGCCAGTAGTGGACAGGGGTGGGAGACCCAGTACTTC.

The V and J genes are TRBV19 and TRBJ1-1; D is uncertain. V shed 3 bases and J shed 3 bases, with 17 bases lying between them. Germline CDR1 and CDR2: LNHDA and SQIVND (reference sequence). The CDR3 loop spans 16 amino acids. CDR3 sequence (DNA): TGTGCCAGTAGTATCACAGACCGCCTGCTTGACACTGAAGCTTTCTTT. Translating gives CASSITDRLLDTEAFF.

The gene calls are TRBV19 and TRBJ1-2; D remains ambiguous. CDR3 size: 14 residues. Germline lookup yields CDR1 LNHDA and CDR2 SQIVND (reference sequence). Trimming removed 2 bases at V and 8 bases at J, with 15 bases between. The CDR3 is CASSIIGPRNGYTF. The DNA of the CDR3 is TGTGCCAGTAGTATAATAGGCCCGAGGAACGGCTACACCTTC.

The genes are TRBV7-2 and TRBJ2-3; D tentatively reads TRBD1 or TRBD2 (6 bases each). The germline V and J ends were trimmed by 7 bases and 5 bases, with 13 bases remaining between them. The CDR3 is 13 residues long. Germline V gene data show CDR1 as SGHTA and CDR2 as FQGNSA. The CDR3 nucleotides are TGTGCCAGCACTCCCGGGGGCGGAGATACGCAGTATTTT. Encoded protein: CASTPGGGDTQYF. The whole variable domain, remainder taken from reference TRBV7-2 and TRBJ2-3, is GAGVSQSPSNKVTEKGKDVELRCDPISGHTALYWYRQSLGQGLEFLIYFQGNSAPDKSGLPSDRFSAERTGGSVSTLTIQRTQQEDSAVYLCASTPGGGDTQYFGPGTRLTVL.

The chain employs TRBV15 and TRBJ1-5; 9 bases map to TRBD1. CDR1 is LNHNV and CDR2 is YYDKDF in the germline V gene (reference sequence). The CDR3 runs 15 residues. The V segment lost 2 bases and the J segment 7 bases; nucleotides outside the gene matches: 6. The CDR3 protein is CATSRFRDRDQPQHF. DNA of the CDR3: TGTGCCACCAGCAGATTCCGGGACAGGGACCAGCCCCAGCATTTT.

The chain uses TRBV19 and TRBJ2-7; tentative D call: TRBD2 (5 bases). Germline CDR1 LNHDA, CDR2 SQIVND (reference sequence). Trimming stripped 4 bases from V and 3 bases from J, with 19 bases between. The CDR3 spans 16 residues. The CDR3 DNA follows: TGTGCCAGTAGTACAGACCTGAGGGTAGCGAGCTACGAGCAGTACTTC. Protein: CASSTDLRVASYEQYF. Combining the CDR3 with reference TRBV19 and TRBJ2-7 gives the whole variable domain DGGITQSPKYLFRKEGQNVTLSCEQNLNHDAMYWYRQDPGQGLRLIYYSQIVNDFQKGDIAEGYSVSREKKESFPLTVTSAQKNPTAFYLCASSTDLRVASYEQYFGPGTRLTVT.

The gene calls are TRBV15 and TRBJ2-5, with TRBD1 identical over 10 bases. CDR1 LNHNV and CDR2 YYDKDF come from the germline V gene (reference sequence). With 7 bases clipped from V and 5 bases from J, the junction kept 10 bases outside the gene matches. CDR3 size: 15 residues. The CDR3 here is CATTSETGGRETQYF. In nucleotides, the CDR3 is TGTGCCACCACCTCTGAGACAGGGGGCAGGGAGACCCAGTACTTC.

For the CDR3, the DNA is TGTGCCAGCTCACTAACCGGGACTAGCGGCCCCGGAACCGTCTACGAGCAGTACTTC. Protein sequence: CASSLTGTSGPGTVYEQYF. The V gene is TRBV18, the J gene TRBJ2-5, with 11 bases fitting TRBD2. The tail of the sequence fits TRBJ2-7 better, so the J call may be wrong. The germline CDR1 and CDR2 sequences are KGHSH and LQKENI. The CDR3 contains 19 residues.

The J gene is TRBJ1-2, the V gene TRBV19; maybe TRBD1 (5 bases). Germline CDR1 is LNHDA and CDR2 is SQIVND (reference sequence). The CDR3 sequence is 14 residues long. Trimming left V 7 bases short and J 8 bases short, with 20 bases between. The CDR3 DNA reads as TGTGCCAGTACTCTGATGGGGGGAGATCGCGGCTACACCTTC. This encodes CASTLMGGDRGYTF.

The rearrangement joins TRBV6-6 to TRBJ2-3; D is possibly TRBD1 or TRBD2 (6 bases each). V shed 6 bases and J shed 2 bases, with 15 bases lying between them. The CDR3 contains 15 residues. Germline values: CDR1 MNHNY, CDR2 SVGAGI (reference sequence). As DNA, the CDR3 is TGTGCCAGCAGACAGGGACTTGGAATCACAGATACGCAGTATTTT. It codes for CASRQGLGITDTQYF.

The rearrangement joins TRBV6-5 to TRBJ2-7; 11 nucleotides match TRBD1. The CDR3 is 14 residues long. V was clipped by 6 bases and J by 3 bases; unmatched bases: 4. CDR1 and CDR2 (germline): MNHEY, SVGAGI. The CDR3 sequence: CASSTGTGGYEQYF. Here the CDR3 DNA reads TGTGCCAGCAGCACCGGGACAGGGGGCTACGAGCAGTACTTC.